A single sample gave rise to the 16 T cell receptor beta chains below, sequenced in a study of cytomegalovirus exposure and HLA in healthy donors. 13 Jbeta primers and 60 Vbeta primers were used for the PCR. Here immunoSEQ multiplex PCR was the method, and the copy in TCRdb shows in-frame clones only, minus some. The table lists over 40,000 clones, roughly 73% of them singletons. The sample was PBMCs. The receptor set was obtained from a woman between 35 and 50 years old in good health and CMV-seropositive.

The rearrangement links TRBV19 to TRBJ2-1; 7 bases fit TRBD2. V was pared by 8 bases and J by 6 bases, with 16 bases of the junction left unmatched. The CDR3 totals 16 residues. Germline CDR1 and CDR2: LNHDA and SQIVND (reference sequence). For the CDR3, the DNA is TGTGCCAGTTCATTAGGGCGGGGGATACGCAGCAATGAGCAGTTCTTC. Translating gives CASSLGRGIRSNEQFF.

The rearrangement joins TRBV9 to TRBJ1-1; no clear D gene. The CDR3 is 15 amino acids. Germline CDR1 and CDR2: SGDLS and YYNGEE. V was cut by 4 bases and J by 4 bases, with 17 bases left in between. The CDR3 DNA follows: TGTGCCAGCAGCCAAAGTTCGGGGAGCGCCACTGAAGCTTTCTTT. As protein: CASSQSSGSATEAFF.

This rearrangement joins TRBV4-3 to TRBJ2-3; tentatively, D is TRBD2 (6 bases). This CDR3 is 15 amino acids long. Germline loops: CDR1 LGHNA, CDR2 YSLEER. The germline V and J ends were trimmed by 0 bases and 6 bases, with 13 bases remaining between them. CDR3 residues: CASSQDGIGGDTQYF. For the CDR3, the DNA is TGCGCCAGCAGCCAAGACGGAATCGGAGGGGATACGCAGTATTTT.

The gene calls are TRBV7-8 and TRBJ2-7, with 12 nucleotides matching TRBD2. Germline CDR1 and CDR2: SGHVS and FQNEAQ. Germline trimming cut 4 bases from V and 6 bases from J; bases unmatched to any gene: 7. This CDR3 contains 15 residues. The CDR3 loop reads CASSSRTSGVSEQYF. CDR3 nucleotides: TGTGCCAGCAGCTCGAGGACTAGCGGGGTATCCGAGCAGTACTTC.

This rearrangement joins TRBV30 to TRBJ1-1; tentatively, D is TRBD1 (6 bases). This CDR3 spans 12 amino acids. Germline CDR1 reads GTSNPN; CDR2 reads SVGIG (reference sequence). In DNA, the CDR3 is TGTGCGGGACAAGGGGATGACACTGAAGCTTTCTTT. Encoded protein: CAGQGDDTEAFF.

This clone is a singleton in its sample. The chain uses TRBV4-3 and TRBJ1-6; D unclear. Germline CDR1 LGHNA, CDR2 YSLEER. Deletions cut 1 base from V and 9 bases from J, with 4 bases between. This CDR3 comprises 12 residues. As DNA, the CDR3 is TGCGCCAGCAGCCAAGGGGCTTCACCCCTCCACTTT. Its translation is CASSQGASPLHF.

V is TRBV7-8 and J is TRBJ2-3; D is unclear. CDR1 is SGHVS, CDR2 FQNEAQ, per germline. Trimming shortened V by 2 bases and J by 1 base, and 13 bases separated the two germline ends. The CDR3 runs to 16 residues. In nucleotides, the CDR3 is TGTGCCAGCAGCTTACTCCCCAGGCAGGGCACAGATACGCAGTATTTT. Its translation: CASSLLPRQGTDTQYF.

The chain joins TRBV29-1 to TRBJ1-1; D call uncertain. V dropped 8 bases and J dropped 4 bases, with 11 bases sitting between them. The CDR3 has 11 amino acids. From germline, CDR1 is SQVTM and CDR2 ANQGSEA. For the CDR3, the DNA is TGCAGCTCCCTCGCCGGCACTGAAGCTTTCTTT. This gives the protein CSSLAGTEAFF.

This chain uses TRBV27 with TRBJ2-7; TRBD1 agrees at 9 bases. This CDR3 comprises 14 residues. CDR1 is MNHEY, CDR2 SMNVEV, per germline (reference sequence). The ends lost 7 bases at V and 0 bases at J; junction bases unmatched: 4. The CDR3 here is CASKPGQGSYEQYF. The DNA for the CDR3 is TGTGCCAGCAAACCGGGACAGGGCTCCTACGAGCAGTACTTC.

The rearrangement links TRBV7-2 to TRBJ2-1; D is ambiguous. Trimming cost V 0 bases and J 0 bases, with 9 bases left between them. Germline values: CDR1 SGHTA, CDR2 FQGNSA. This CDR3 spans 16 amino acids. The CDR3 sequence is CASSLARGSSYNEQFF. The CDR3 DNA reads as TGTGCCAGCAGCTTAGCGCGAGGTAGCTCCTACAATGAGCAGTTCTTC.

This chain joins TRBV28 and TRBJ1-5; tentatively, D is TRBD1 (5 bases). Germline V gene data show CDR1 as MDHEN and CDR2 as SYDVKM. Trimming pared 3 bases from V and 6 bases from J, leaving 12 bases between. This CDR3 has 14 residues. CDR3 amino acids: CASSLLLGAQPQHF. The CDR3 DNA reads TGTGCCAGCAGTTTGCTTCTAGGGGCTCAGCCCCAGCATTTT.

The rearrangement links TRBV2 to TRBJ1-1, with 7 bases aligning to TRBD1. V lost 7 bases, J lost 0 bases, and 8 bases stayed unmatched. From germline, CDR1 is SNHLY and CDR2 FYNNEI. This CDR3 spans 15 amino acids. CDR3 DNA sequence: TGTGCCAGCACCCGGGACAGCCTCATGAACACTGAAGCTTTCTTT. Protein product: CASTRDSLMNTEAFF. Looking up the rest from reference TRBV2 and TRBJ1-1 gives the full variable domain: EPEVTQTPSHQVTQMGQEVILRCVPISNHLYFYWYRQILGQKVEFLVSFYNNEISEKSEIFDDQFSVERPDGSNFTLKIRSTKLEDSAMYFCASTRDSLMNTEAFFGQGTRLTVV.

The chain links TRBV10-3 to TRBJ1-1; D not certain. CDR3 length: 15 residues. The germline CDR1 and CDR2 sequences are ENHRY and SYGVKD. V gave up 0 bases and J gave up 4 bases, with 12 bases separating them. The CDR3 bases are TGTGCCATCAGTGAGTCCGGAGGAGGGAGCACTGAAGCTTTCTTT. It codes for CAISESGGGSTEAFF.

The chain joins TRBV6-6 to TRBJ2-7; D possibly corresponds to TRBD1 (5 bases). Looked up from germline, CDR1 is MNHNY and CDR2 is SVGAGI (reference sequence). This CDR3 contains 11 residues. Trimming took 6 bases from V and 5 from J, leaving 8 bases between them. This CDR3 reads CASRGVNEQYF. DNA for the CDR3: TGTGCCAGCAGAGGGGTAAACGAGCAGTACTTC.

The chain couples TRBV29-1 to TRBJ1-2; 8 nucleotides line up with TRBD1. Germline V gene data show CDR1 as SQVTM and CDR2 as ANQGSEA. The CDR3 length is 13 residues. With 3 bases clipped from V and 8 bases from J, the junction kept 8 bases outside the gene matches. The CDR3 DNA reads as TGCAGCGTTGATGATGGGACAGGAGAAGGCTACACCTTC. Amino acid sequence: CSVDDGTGEGYTF.

This clone was seen only a few times. The J gene is TRBJ2-6, the V gene TRBV6-5; D call uncertain. V lost 2 bases to trimming and J lost 0 bases, with 2 bases between them. Germline values: CDR1 MNHEY, CDR2 SVGAGI. The CDR3 length is 14 residues. This chain's CDR3 is CASSYRSGANVLTF. The DNA for the CDR3 is TGTGCCAGCAGTTACCGCTCTGGGGCCAACGTCCTGACTTTC.